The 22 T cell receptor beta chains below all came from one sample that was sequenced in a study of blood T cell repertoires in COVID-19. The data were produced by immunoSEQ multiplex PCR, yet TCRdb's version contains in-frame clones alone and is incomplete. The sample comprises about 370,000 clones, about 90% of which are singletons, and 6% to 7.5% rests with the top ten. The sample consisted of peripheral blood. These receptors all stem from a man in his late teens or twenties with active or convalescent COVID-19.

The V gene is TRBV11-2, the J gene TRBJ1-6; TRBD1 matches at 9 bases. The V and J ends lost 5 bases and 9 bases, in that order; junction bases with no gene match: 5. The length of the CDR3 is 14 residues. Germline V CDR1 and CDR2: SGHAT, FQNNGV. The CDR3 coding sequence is TGTGCCAGCAGCCCCCGACAGGGGGTTTCACCCCTCCACTTT. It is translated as CASSPRQGVSPLHF.

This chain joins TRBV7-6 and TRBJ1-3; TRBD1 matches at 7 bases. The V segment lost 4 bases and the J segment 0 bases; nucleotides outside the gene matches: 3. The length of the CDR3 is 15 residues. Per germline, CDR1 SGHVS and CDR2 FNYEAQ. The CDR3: CASSSRDSSGNTIYF. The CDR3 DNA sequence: TGTGCCAGCAGCTCCCGGGACAGCTCTGGAAACACCATATATTTT.

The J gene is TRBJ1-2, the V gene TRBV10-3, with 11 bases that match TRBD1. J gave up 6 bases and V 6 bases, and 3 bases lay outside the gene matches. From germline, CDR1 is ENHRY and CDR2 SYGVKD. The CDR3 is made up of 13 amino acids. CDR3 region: CAIRRTGGDGYTF. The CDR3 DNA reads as TGTGCCATCAGGAGGACAGGGGGCGATGGCTACACCTTC.

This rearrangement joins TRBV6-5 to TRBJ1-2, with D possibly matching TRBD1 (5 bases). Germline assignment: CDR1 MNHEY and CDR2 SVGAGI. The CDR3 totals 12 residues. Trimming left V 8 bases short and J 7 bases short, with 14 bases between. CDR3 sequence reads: CASSRGGGGYTF. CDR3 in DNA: TGTGCCAGCTCCCGTGGGGGGGGTGGCTACACCTTC.

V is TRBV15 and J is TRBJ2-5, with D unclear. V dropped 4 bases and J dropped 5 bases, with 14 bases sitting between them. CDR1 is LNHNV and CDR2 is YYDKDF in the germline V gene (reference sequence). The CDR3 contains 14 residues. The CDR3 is CATSTGSAGETQYF. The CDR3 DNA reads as TGTGCCACCAGCACCGGGTCGGCCGGCGAGACCCAGTACTTC.

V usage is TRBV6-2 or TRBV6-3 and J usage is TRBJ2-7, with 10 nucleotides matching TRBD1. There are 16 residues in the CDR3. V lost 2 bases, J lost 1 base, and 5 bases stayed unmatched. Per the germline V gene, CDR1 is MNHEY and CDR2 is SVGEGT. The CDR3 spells CASSYPGDRGSYEQYF. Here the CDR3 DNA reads TGTGCCAGCAGTTACCCTGGGGACAGGGGATCCTACGAGCAGTACTTC.

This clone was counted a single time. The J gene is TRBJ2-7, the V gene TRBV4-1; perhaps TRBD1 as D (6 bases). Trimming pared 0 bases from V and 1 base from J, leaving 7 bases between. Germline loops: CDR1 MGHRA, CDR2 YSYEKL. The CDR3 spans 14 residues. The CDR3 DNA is TGCGCCAGCAGCCAAGACAGGGGATCCTACGAGCAGTACTTC. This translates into CASSQDRGSYEQYF.

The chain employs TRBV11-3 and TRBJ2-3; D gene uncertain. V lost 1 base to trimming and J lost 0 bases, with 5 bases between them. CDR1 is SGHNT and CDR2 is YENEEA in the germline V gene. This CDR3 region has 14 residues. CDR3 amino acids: CASSLVSSTDTQYF. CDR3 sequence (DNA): TGTGCCAGCAGCTTAGTATCCAGCACAGATACGCAGTATTTT. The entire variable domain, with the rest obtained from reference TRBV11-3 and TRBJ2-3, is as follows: EAGVVQSPRYKIIEKKQPVAFWCNPISGHNTLYWYLQNLGQGPELLIRYENEEAVDDSQLPKDRFSAERLKGVDSTLKIQPAELGDSAVYLCASSLVSSTDTQYFGPGTRLTVL.

DNA for the CDR3: TGTGCCAGCAGCGATACCAACGAGGAGGGGCAGTTCTTC. It is translated as CASSDTNEEGQFF. The rearrangement joins TRBV28 to TRBJ2-1; D perhaps matches TRBD2 (6 bases). Germline V gene sequence: CDR1 MDHEN, CDR2 SYDVKM. With 6 bases removed from V and 12 bases from J, the gap between germline ends came to 18 bases. The length of the CDR3 is 13 residues.

In nucleotides, the CDR3 is TGTGCCAGTAGTACGAGAATGACAGGGGCGGTCGATACGCAGTATTTT. Its protein is CASSTRMTGAVDTQYF. The chain employs TRBV19 and TRBJ2-3, with 8 bases that match TRBD1. Unmatched junction bases numbered 12, after V lost 4 bases and J lost 6 bases. The germline CDR1 and CDR2 sequences are LNHDA and SQIVND (reference sequence). CDR3 length equals 16 residues.

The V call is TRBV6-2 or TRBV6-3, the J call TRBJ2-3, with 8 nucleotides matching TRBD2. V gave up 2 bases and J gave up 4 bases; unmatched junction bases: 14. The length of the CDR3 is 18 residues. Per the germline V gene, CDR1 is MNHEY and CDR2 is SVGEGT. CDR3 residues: CASSYEGLGGRLADTQYF. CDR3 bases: TGTGCCAGCAGTTACGAGGGGCTGGGCGGGAGGCTAGCAGATACGCAGTATTTT.

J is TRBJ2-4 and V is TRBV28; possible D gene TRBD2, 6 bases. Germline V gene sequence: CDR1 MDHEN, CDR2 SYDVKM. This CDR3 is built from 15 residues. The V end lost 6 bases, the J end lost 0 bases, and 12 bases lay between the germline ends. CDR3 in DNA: TGTGCCAGCAGGATGGGACTGCTAGCCAAAAACATTCAGTACTTC. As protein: CASRMGLLAKNIQYF.

CDR3 DNA sequence: TGCGCCAGCAGCCATTTGCAGACGGGAGGCTACACCTTC. Protein product: CASSHLQTGGYTF. This chain uses TRBV4-1 with TRBJ1-2; D is uncertain. With 3 bases removed from V and 8 bases from J, the gap between germline ends came to 13 bases. The CDR3 extends over 13 amino acids. In germline, CDR1 is MGHRA, CDR2 YSYEKL.

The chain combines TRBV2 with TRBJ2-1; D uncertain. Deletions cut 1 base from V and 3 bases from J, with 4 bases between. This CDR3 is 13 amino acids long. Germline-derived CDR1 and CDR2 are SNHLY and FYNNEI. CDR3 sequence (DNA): TGTGCCAGCAGTGAAGACATCTACAATGAGCAGTTCTTC. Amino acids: CASSEDIYNEQFF. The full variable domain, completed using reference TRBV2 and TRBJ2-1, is EPEVTQTPSHQVTQMGQEVILRCVPISNHLYFYWYRQILGQKVEFLVSFYNNEISEKSEIFDDQFSVERPDGSNFTLKIRSTKLEDSAMYFCASSEDIYNEQFFGPGTRLTVL.

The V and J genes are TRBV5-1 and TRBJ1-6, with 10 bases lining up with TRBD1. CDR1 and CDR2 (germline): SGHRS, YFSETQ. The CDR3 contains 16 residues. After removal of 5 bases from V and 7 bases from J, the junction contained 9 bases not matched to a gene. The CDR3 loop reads CASRPGQGQPNSPLHF. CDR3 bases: TGCGCCAGCAGACCGGGACAGGGGCAGCCCAATTCACCCCTCCACTTT.

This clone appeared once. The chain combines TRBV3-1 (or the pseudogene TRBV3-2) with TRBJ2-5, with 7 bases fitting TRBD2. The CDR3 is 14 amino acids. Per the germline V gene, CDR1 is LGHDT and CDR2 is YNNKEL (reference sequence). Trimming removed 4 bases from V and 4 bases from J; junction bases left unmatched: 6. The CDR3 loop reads CASSRSAGVETQYF. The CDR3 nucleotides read TGTGCCAGCAGCCGGTCTGCGGGAGTAGAGACCCAGTACTTC.

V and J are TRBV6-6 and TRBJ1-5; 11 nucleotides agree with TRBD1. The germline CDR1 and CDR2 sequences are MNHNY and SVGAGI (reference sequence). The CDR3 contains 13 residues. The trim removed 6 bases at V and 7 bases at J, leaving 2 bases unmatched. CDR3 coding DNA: TGTGCCAGCAGGCGGACAGGGGGCCAGCCCCAGCATTTT. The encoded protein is CASRRTGGQPQHF.

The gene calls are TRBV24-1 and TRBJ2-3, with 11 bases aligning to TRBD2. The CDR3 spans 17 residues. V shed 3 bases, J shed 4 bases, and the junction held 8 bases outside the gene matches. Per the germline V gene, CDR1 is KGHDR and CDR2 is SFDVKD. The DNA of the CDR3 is TGTGCCACCAGTGATGCTCTAGCGGGGGGTTTTGCAGATACGCAGTATTTT. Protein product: CATSDALAGGFADTQYF.

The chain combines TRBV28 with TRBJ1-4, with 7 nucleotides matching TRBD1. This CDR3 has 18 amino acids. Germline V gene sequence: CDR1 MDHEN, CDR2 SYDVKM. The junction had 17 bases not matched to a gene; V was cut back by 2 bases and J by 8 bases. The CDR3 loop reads CASSLPHDREVEVEKLFF. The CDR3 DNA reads TGTGCCAGCAGTTTACCCCACGACAGGGAGGTCGAAGTAGAAAAACTGTTTTTT.

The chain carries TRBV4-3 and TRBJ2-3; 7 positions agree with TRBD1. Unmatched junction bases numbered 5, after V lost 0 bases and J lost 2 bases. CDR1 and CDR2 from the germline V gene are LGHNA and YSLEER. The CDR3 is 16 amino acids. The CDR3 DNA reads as TGCGCCAGCAGCCAAGATAGAGGGGGCTTCACAGATACGCAGTATTTT. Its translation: CASSQDRGGFTDTQYF.

CDR3 sequence: CASSLSMGRGYTF. As DNA, the CDR3 is TGTGCCAGCAGCTTATCTATGGGGCGAGGCTACACCTTC. The chain employs TRBV7-2 and TRBJ1-2, with D perhaps TRBD1 (5 bases). Trimming stripped 2 bases from V and 8 bases from J, with 12 bases between. The CDR3 consists of 13 residues. Germline loops: CDR1 SGHTA, CDR2 FQGNSA. The full variable domain, completed using reference TRBV7-2 and TRBJ1-2, is GAGVSQSPSNKVTEKGKDVELRCDPISGHTALYWYRQSLGQGLEFLIYFQGNSAPDKSGLPSDRFSAERTGGSVSTLTIQRTQQEDSAVYLCASSLSMGRGYTFGSGTRLTVV.

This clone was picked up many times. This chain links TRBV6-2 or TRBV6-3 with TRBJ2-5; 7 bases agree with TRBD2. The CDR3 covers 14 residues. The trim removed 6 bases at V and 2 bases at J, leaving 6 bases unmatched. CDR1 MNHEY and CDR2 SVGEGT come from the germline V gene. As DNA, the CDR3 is TGTGCCAGCAGCCCCCGGGAGGCTCAAGAGACCCAGTACTTC. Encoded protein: CASSPREAQETQYF.